These 21 T cell receptor beta chains originate from one sample sequenced in a study of shared clonotypes between healthy human individuals. Measured with immunoSEQ multiplex PCR; TCRdb has only the in-frame clones, and not every one. Of about 490,000 clones listed, about 78% are singletons. Material: PBMCs. The receptors were gathered from a woman between 40 and 50 years old in good health. Some clones in this sample may be carry-over from other donors' samples.

This chain joins TRBV19 and TRBJ1-5; D might be TRBD1 (5 bases). V lost 7 bases and J 3 bases, leaving 13 bases between the germline ends. CDR3 length: 14 amino acids. Germline loops: CDR1 LNHDA, CDR2 SQIVND (reference sequence). Here the CDR3 reads CASNSGIYNQPQHF. CDR3 bases: TGTGCCAGTAATTCAGGGATTTACAATCAGCCCCAGCATTTT.

The chain employs TRBV7-3 and TRBJ1-1; D call uncertain. Trimming took 2 bases from V and 1 from J, leaving 5 bases between them. Germline V gene sequence: CDR1 SGHTA, CDR2 FQGTGA. This CDR3 spans 13 amino acids. The CDR3 is CASSLRGNTEAFF. The CDR3 nucleotides are TGTGCCAGCAGCTTACGGGGGAACACTGAAGCTTTCTTT. Using reference TRBV7-3 and TRBJ1-1 for the parts outside the CDR3, the full variable domain is GAGVSQTPSNKVTEKGKYVELRCDPISGHTALYWYRQSLGQGPEFLIYFQGTGAADDSGLPNDRFFAVRPEGSVSTLKIQRTERGDSAVYLCASSLRGNTEAFFGQGTRLTVV.

This chain connects TRBV15 to TRBJ2-3; D call uncertain. Germline CDR1 LNHNV, CDR2 YYDKDF (reference sequence). CDR3 length equals 15 residues. Trimming cost V 2 bases and J 0 bases, with 9 bases left between them. CDR3 residues: CATSRTPESTDTQYF. The CDR3 nucleotides are TGTGCCACCAGCAGAACCCCGGAGAGCACAGATACGCAGTATTTT.

This sequence joins TRBV7-8 and TRBJ2-2; TRBD2 might be the D (7 bases). Deletions cut 5 bases from V and 4 bases from J, with 20 bases between. Germline V gene sequence: CDR1 SGHVS, CDR2 FQNEAQ. The CDR3 covers 17 residues. The CDR3 DNA reads TGTGCCAGCAGCCCCCGTCCTCGGGGGGCGAGCACCGGGGAGCTGTTTTTT. Its translation is CASSPRPRGASTGELFF.

The genes are TRBV4-1 and TRBJ2-1; 10 positions match TRBD2. V dropped 0 bases and J dropped 0; count of bases not matched to a gene: 2. The CDR3 runs 17 residues. Per the germline V gene, CDR1 is MGHRA and CDR2 is YSYEKL. CDR3: CASSQDLAGASYNEQFF. In DNA, the CDR3 is TGCGCCAGCAGCCAAGATCTAGCGGGGGCCTCCTACAATGAGCAGTTCTTC.

Many counts were recorded for this clone. This chain links TRBV11-2 with TRBJ2-7; 7 positions match TRBD1. With V trimmed by 5 bases and J by 2 bases, 9 bases remained unmatched. The CDR3 loop spans 15 amino acids. Germline loops: CDR1 SGHAT, CDR2 FQNNGV. CDR3 nucleotides: TGTGCCAGCAGCAAAACCGGGACAGACACCTACGAGCAGTACTTC. Protein product: CASSKTGTDTYEQYF.

This clone was seen once. The gene calls are TRBV30 and TRBJ1-5; the D is unclear. This CDR3 comprises 14 residues. V shed 1 base and J shed 6 bases, with 13 bases lying between them. Germline loops: CDR1 GTSNPN, CDR2 SVGIG (reference sequence). CDR3 DNA: TGTGCCTGGAGTGGGCGAAGGATGGGTCAGCCCCAGCATTTT. Translated, it gives CAWSGRRMGQPQHF. Full variable domain (remainder filled in from reference TRBV30 and TRBJ1-5): SQTIHQWPATLVQPVGSPLSLECTVEGTSNPNLYWYRQAAGRGLQLLFYSVGIGQISSEVPQNLSASRPQDRQFILSSKKLLLSDSGFYLCAWSGRRMGQPQHFGDGTRLSIL.

V gene TRBV7-2 combines with J gene TRBJ1-1, with D possibly being TRBD1 (5 bases). Germline V lookup: CDR1 SGHTA, CDR2 FQGNSA. V gave up 2 bases and J gave up 4 bases, with 14 bases separating them. The CDR3 consists of 15 residues. CDR3 bases: TGTGCCAGCAGCTTATTTGGACAAGATGGCACTGAAGCTTTCTTT. Its translation is CASSLFGQDGTEAFF.

The V and J genes are TRBV5-1 and TRBJ2-1, with 13 positions matching TRBD2. Trimming took 4 bases from V and 8 from J; bases not matched to a gene: 9. CDR3 length: 16 residues. Germline loops: CDR1 SGHRS, CDR2 YFSETQ. This CDR3 reads CASSQRTSGSIYEQFF. The DNA for the CDR3 is TGCGCCAGCAGCCAAAGGACTAGCGGGAGTATCTATGAGCAGTTCTTC.

V is TRBV10-2 and J is TRBJ2-1; D perhaps matches TRBD1 (6 bases). V lost 3 bases to trimming and J lost 3 bases, with 6 bases between them. Germline V gene lookup returns CDR1 WSHSY and CDR2 SAAADI. The CDR3 is 13 amino acids. CDR3 coding DNA: TGCGCCAGCAGTGAACAGGGCTACAATGAGCAGTTCTTC. Its protein product is CASSEQGYNEQFF.

The chain combines TRBV7-9 with TRBJ2-1, with 10 bases matching TRBD2. The germline V gene has CDR1 SEHNR and CDR2 FQNEAQ (reference sequence). V shed 3 bases and J 8 bases; nucleotides not matched to a gene: 4. This CDR3 has 14 residues. The CDR3 region is CASSLSAGGDEQFF. The CDR3, as DNA: TGTGCCAGCAGCTTGTCAGCGGGGGGGGATGAGCAGTTCTTC.

V and J are TRBV11-1 and TRBJ2-7; 9 nucleotides agree with TRBD2. The CDR3 loop spans 15 amino acids. With 3 bases clipped from V and 2 bases from J, the junction kept 5 bases outside the gene matches. Germline assignment: CDR1 SGHAT and CDR2 FQDESV (reference sequence). CDR3 DNA sequence: TGTGCCAGCAGCTTCCTTAGCGGGAGCACCTACGAGCAGTACTTC. Its protein is CASSFLSGSTYEQYF.

The rearrangement uses TRBV13 and TRBJ2-3; D is undetermined. The V end lost 1 base, the J end lost 5 bases, and 10 bases lay between the germline ends. The CDR3 has 14 amino acids. Germline CDR1 PRHDT, CDR2 FYEKMQ (reference sequence). This CDR3 is CASSLAARLDTQYF. CDR3 DNA: TGTGCCAGCAGCTTAGCGGCGAGGTTAGATACGCAGTATTTT.

V is TRBV10-3 and J is TRBJ2-5, with 12 bases lining up with TRBD1. With 3 bases clipped from V and 5 bases from J, the junction kept 10 bases outside the gene matches. This CDR3 is 17 amino acids long. Germline V gene sequence: CDR1 ENHRY, CDR2 SYGVKD. CDR3 sequence: CAISDLGDRGREETQYF. The CDR3 nucleotides are TGTGCCATCAGTGATTTAGGGGACAGGGGGCGGGAGGAGACCCAGTACTTC.

The chain is built from TRBV28 and TRBJ2-3; D gene ambiguous. This CDR3 is 15 amino acids long. CDR1 MDHEN and CDR2 SYDVKM come from the germline V gene. V lost 8 bases, J lost 7 bases, and 22 bases lay in between. DNA for the CDR3: TGTGCCAGCTCCTCCGATTTACGGTCTACCTATACGCAGTATTTT. It codes for CASSSDLRSTYTQYF.

The rearrangement links TRBV18 to TRBJ2-7, with 7 bases identical to TRBD1. With V trimmed by 3 bases and J by 0 bases, 2 bases remained unmatched. From germline, CDR1 is KGHSH and CDR2 LQKENI. The CDR3 is 14 residues long. In DNA form, the CDR3 reads TGTGCCAGCTCACCGGACAGGTTCTCCTACGAGCAGTACTTC. Amino acids: CASSPDRFSYEQYF.

This clone was observed a handful of times. The V call is TRBV6-5, the J call TRBJ1-6; 7 positions agree with TRBD1. This CDR3 comprises 14 residues. The germline CDR1 and CDR2 sequences are MNHEY and SVGAGI. V was clipped by 4 bases and J by 9 bases; unmatched bases: 6. The CDR3 nucleotides read TGTGCCAGCAGTTCCGGACAGGCGCCTTCACCCCTCCACTTT. It codes for CASSSGQAPSPLHF.

The chain employs TRBV2 and TRBJ2-3; D possibly corresponds to TRBD2 (5 bases). The CDR3 has 14 residues. Germline CDR1 is SNHLY and CDR2 is FYNNEI. The V end lost 4 bases, the J end lost 3 bases, and 11 bases lay between the germline ends. CDR3 nucleotide sequence: TGTGCCAGCAGTGCTAGCCTCCCAACAGATACGCAGTATTTT. Translation gives CASSASLPTDTQYF.

V is TRBV6-5 and J is TRBJ2-1; a weak D match, TRBD2 (6 bases). The CDR3 has 14 residues. V lost 5 bases, J lost 9 bases, and 17 bases lay in between. CDR1 and CDR2 from the germline V gene are MNHEY and SVGAGI. CDR3 coding DNA: TGTGCCAGCAGTCCGGCTGGGCTAGCGCGTGAGCAGTTCTTC. Amino acid sequence: CASSPAGLAREQFF.

This clone was picked up many times. The chain carries TRBV7-3 and TRBJ2-1, with 8 nucleotides matching TRBD2. The germline CDR1 and CDR2 sequences are SGHTA and FQGTGA. The CDR3 consists of 16 residues. Losses at the gene ends were 5 bases for V and 0 bases for J; bases not matched to a gene: 6. CDR3 protein: CASSPPGTSSYNEQFF. CDR3 nucleotide sequence: TGTGCCAGCAGCCCCCCCGGGACTAGCTCCTACAATGAGCAGTTCTTC.

This clone was seen once. The chain combines TRBV6-1 with TRBJ2-1, with D perhaps matching TRBD1 (5 bases). Germline V gene sequence: CDR1 MNHNS, CDR2 SASEGT. The CDR3 consists of 13 residues. Trimming shortened V by 4 bases and J by 8 bases, and 12 bases separated the two germline ends. CDR3 sequence: CASSVSLGDEQFF. For the CDR3, the DNA is TGTGCCAGCAGTGTTTCCCTAGGGGATGAGCAGTTCTTC.